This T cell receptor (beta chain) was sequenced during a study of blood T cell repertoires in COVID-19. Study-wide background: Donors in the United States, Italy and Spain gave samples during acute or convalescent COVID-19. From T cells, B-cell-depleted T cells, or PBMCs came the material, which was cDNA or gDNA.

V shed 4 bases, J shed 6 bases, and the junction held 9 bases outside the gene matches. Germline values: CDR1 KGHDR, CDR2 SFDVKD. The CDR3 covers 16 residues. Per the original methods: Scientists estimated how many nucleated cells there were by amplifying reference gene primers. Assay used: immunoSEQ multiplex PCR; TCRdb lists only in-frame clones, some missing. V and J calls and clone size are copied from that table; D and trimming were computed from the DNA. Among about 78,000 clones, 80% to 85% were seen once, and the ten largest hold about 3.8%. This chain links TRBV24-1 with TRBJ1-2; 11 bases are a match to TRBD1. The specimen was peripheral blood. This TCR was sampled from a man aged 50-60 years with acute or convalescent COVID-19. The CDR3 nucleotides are TGTGCCACCAGTGACTGGGGAGGACAGGGGGCTCATGGCTACACCTTC. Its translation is CATSDWGGQGAHGYTF.